Each of the 29 T cell receptor beta chains below was sequenced from the same sample in a study of T cells in Graves' hyperthyroidism and ophthalmopathy. The investigators amplified TCR beta CDR3 regions from RNA transcripts. An initial round of RT-PCR targeting the TCR CDR3 relied on the HTBI primer set. MiXCR was run by TCRdb on the multiplex PCR reads, yielding one entry per CDR3 protein. The table includes about 400,000 distinct CDR3 sequences, about 15% detected once. Material: blood. The receptor set was obtained from a young woman with Graves' hyperthyroidism.

The chain is built from TRBV2 and TRBJ1-2; TRBD1 matches at 9 bases. Germline V CDR1 and CDR2: SNHLY, FYNNEI. The CDR3 extends over 17 amino acids. V lost 9 bases to trimming and J lost 0 bases; unmatched junction nucleotides: 14. The chain's CDR3 is CARITGGSPKANYGYTF. In DNA form, the CDR3 reads TGTGCCAGAATAACAGGGGGCTCCCCGAAAGCTAACTATGGCTACACCTTC.

Only a few counts were recorded for this clonotype. This chain connects TRBV20-1 to TRBJ2-1; maybe TRBD2 (6 bases). CDR3 size: 15 residues. The germline CDR1 and CDR2 sequences are DFQATT and SNEGSKA (reference sequence). V was clipped by 0 bases and J by 5 bases, with 14 bases between them. CDR3 sequence reads: CSARDPASADNEQFF. The CDR3 DNA is TGCAGTGCTAGAGATCCGGCTAGCGCAGACAATGAGCAGTTCTTC.

V gene TRBV3-1 combines with J gene TRBJ2-3; TRBD2 aligns across 9 bases. The V and J ends lost 4 bases and 5 bases, in that order; junction bases with no gene match: 13. The CDR3 totals 17 residues. Germline V gene data show CDR1 as LGHDT and CDR2 as YNNKEL (reference sequence). CDR3 sequence reads: CASSRGLARGLLDTQYF. The DNA of the CDR3 is TGTGCCAGCAGCCGAGGACTAGCGAGAGGCCTCTTAGATACGCAGTATTTT.

This clonotype was counted ten times or more. The rearrangement links TRBV20-1 to TRBJ2-3; TRBD2 agrees at 12 bases. V lost 1 base and J lost 0; bases outside the gene matches: 2. This CDR3 is 16 amino acids long. Germline values: CDR1 DFQATT, CDR2 SNEGSKA (reference sequence). DNA of the CDR3: TGCAGTGCTAGAGTTGGGACTAGCGGGAGCACAGATACGCAGTATTTT. This encodes CSARVGTSGSTDTQYF.

There are many counts of this clonotype. J is TRBJ2-1 and V is TRBV27; TRBD2 matches 10 bases. CDR3 size: 18 residues. Trimming at V came to 4 bases and at J to 0 bases, leaving 9 bases not matched to a gene. Germline V gene data show CDR1 as MNHEY and CDR2 as SMNVEV (reference sequence). In nucleotides, the CDR3 is TGTGCCAGCAGTTCGACTAGCGGGTACCCTTACTCCTACAATGAGCAGTTCTTC. Translating it yields CASSSTSGYPYSYNEQFF.

This clonotype was observed a handful of times. V is TRBV28 and J is TRBJ1-2, with D possibly matching TRBD1 (6 bases). Trimming left V 6 bases short and J 8 bases short, with 16 bases between. Germline V CDR1 and CDR2: MDHEN, SYDVKM. The length of the CDR3 is 13 residues. CDR3 residues: CASSDGTGFGYTF. The DNA for the CDR3 is TGTGCCAGCAGCGATGGTACAGGGTTCGGCTACACCTTC.

CDR3 sequence (DNA): TGTGCCAGCAGCCAAGATGGGACAGGGGGTTCCTACGAGCAGTACTTC. This translates into CASSQDGTGGSYEQYF. The chain is built from TRBV4-2 and TRBJ2-7; 11 nucleotides match TRBD1. The germline gives CDR1 LGHNA, CDR2 YNFKEQ. This CDR3 contains 16 residues. J gave up 1 base and V 0 bases, and 2 bases lay outside the gene matches.

The chain couples TRBV24-1 to TRBJ2-1; maybe TRBD2 (5 bases). This CDR3 comprises 12 residues. V was clipped by 4 bases and J by 9 bases, with 9 bases between them. CDR1 KGHDR and CDR2 SFDVKD come from the germline V gene. For the CDR3, the DNA is TGTGCCACCAGTGAAGGGAGCGGTGAGCAGTTCTTC. Its protein product is CATSEGSGEQFF.

This clonotype came up many times. Written as DNA, the CDR3 is TGTGCCAGCAGCCCCCCGACTAGGCGTGACCTCGAGCAGTACTTC. The encoded protein is CASSPPTRRDLEQYF. The chain is built from TRBV7-2 and TRBJ2-7, with D possibly matching TRBD2 (6 bases). V lost 5 bases and J 6 bases, leaving 20 bases between the germline ends. The CDR3 spans 15 residues. The germline CDR1 and CDR2 sequences are SGHTA and FQGNSA.

This clonotype was detected many times. V usage is TRBV18 and J usage is TRBJ2-7, with D possibly being TRBD1 (6 bases). Between the trimmed V and J ends, which lost 4 bases and 7 bases, there was a span of 14 bases. The V gene's germline CDR1 is KGHSH and CDR2 LQKENI. This CDR3 is 13 amino acids long. DNA of the CDR3: TGTGCCAGCTCACAAACAGGGTTGGGAGAGCAGTACTTC. This translates into CASSQTGLGEQYF.

This clonotype has more than one count but fewer than ten. V is TRBV18 and J is TRBJ1-3; 8 bases map to TRBD1. The V gene end was trimmed by 0 bases and the J gene end by 0 bases; junction bases not matched to a gene: 7. The length of the CDR3 is 18 residues. Germline loops: CDR1 KGHSH, CDR2 LQKENI. CDR3 sequence: CASSPPGRQGSSGNTIYF. The CDR3 region has the DNA TGTGCCAGCTCACCACCCGGAAGACAGGGGTCCTCTGGAAACACCATATATTTT. The full variable domain, completed using reference TRBV18 and TRBJ1-3, is NAGVMQNPRHLVRRRGQEARLRCSPMKGHSHVYWYRQLPEEGLKFMVYLQKENIIDESGMPKERFSAEFPKEGPSILRIQQVVRGDSAAYFCASSPPGRQGSSGNTIYFGEGSWLTVV.

V usage is TRBV6-1 and J usage is TRBJ2-5; perhaps TRBD1 as D (5 bases). The CDR3 is made up of 14 amino acids. The germline V gene has CDR1 MNHNS and CDR2 SASEGT. The germline V and J ends were trimmed by 6 bases and 3 bases, with 14 bases remaining between them. The CDR3 region has the DNA TGTGCCAGCAGCCGCCGGAAAGGGGAAGAGACCCAGTACTTC. It encodes CASSRRKGEETQYF.

This clonotype was seen repeatedly, ten times or more. The J gene is TRBJ1-5, the V gene TRBV20-1; the D gene is possibly TRBD1 (5 bases). Germline CDR1 and CDR2: DFQATT and SNEGSKA (reference sequence). This CDR3 is built from 15 residues. With 5 bases removed from V and 2 bases from J, the gap between germline ends came to 16 bases. This CDR3 reads CSAYNQGIGNQPQHF. CDR3 nucleotides: TGCAGTGCTTATAACCAGGGAATAGGCAATCAGCCCCAGCATTTT.

This clonotype was counted many times. The chain links TRBV27 to TRBJ2-7; 7 nucleotides line up with TRBD2. CDR1 is MNHEY, CDR2 SMNVEV, per germline (reference sequence). V was pared by 4 bases and J by 7 bases, with 7 bases of the junction left unmatched. The CDR3 is 13 residues long. The CDR3 DNA is TGTGCCAGCAGTTGGGACTATTTACGGGAGCAGTACTTC. Amino acids: CASSWDYLREQYF.

The chain uses TRBV29-1 and TRBJ2-5, with 7 nucleotides matching TRBD1. Germline V lookup: CDR1 SQVTM, CDR2 ANQGSEA. This CDR3 has 13 residues. V lost 3 bases, J lost 4 bases, and 5 bases stayed unmatched. CDR3 coding DNA: TGCAGCGTTGACGGACAGGTCCCAGAGACCCAGTACTTC. It is translated as CSVDGQVPETQYF. The full variable domain, in which reference TRBV29-1 and TRBJ2-5 provide the parts outside the CDR3, is SAVISQKPSRDICQRGTSLTIQCQVDSQVTMMFWYRQQPGQSLTLIATANQGSEATYESGFVIDKFPISRPNLTFSTLTVSNMSPEDSSIYLCSVDGQVPETQYFGPGTRLLVL.

This clonotype has at least ten counts. Here the CDR3 reads CSARQFLSYNEQFF. The CDR3 DNA sequence: TGCAGTGCCCGACAGTTCCTCTCCTACAATGAGCAGTTCTTC. This sequence joins TRBV20-1 and TRBJ2-1, with a weak D call TRBD1 (5 bases). Deletions cut 6 bases from V and 0 bases from J, with 12 bases between. The CDR3 is 14 amino acids. Germline CDR1 and CDR2: DFQATT and SNEGSKA (reference sequence).

The V and J genes are TRBV28 and TRBJ2-2; the match to TRBD1 covers 12 bases. Germline trimming cut 6 bases from V and 9 bases from J; bases unmatched to any gene: 11. This CDR3 has 16 residues. Germline-derived CDR1 and CDR2 are MDHEN and SYDVKM. CDR3 sequence reads: CASSPGTGGASRELFF. As DNA, the CDR3 is TGTGCCAGCAGCCCCGGGACAGGGGGCGCGTCCAGGGAGCTGTTTTTT.

This clonotype appeared a single time. The gene calls are TRBV5-1 and TRBJ2-1, with D unclear. The CDR3 is 17 residues long. Germline V gene lookup returns CDR1 SGHRS and CDR2 YFSETQ. V was pared by 4 bases and J by 6 bases, with 23 bases between. CDR3 sequence (DNA): TGCGCCAGCAGCCCTGGTGTGATCGGTAAATTAGGCAATGAGCAGTTCTTC. Translating it yields CASSPGVIGKLGNEQFF.

This clonotype was seen at least ten times. The chain recombines TRBV3-1 with TRBJ1-2; 9 nucleotides line up with TRBD1. Unmatched junction bases numbered 1, after V lost 5 bases and J lost 3 bases. The CDR3 sequence is 13 residues long. The V gene's germline CDR1 is LGHDT and CDR2 YNNKEL (reference sequence). The CDR3 loop is CASSGDRDYGYTF. For the CDR3, the DNA is TGTGCCAGCAGCGGGGACAGGGACTATGGCTACACCTTC.

At least ten counts were recorded for this clonotype. The chain links TRBV28 to TRBJ2-5; TRBD2 aligns across 7 bases. V lost 5 bases and J lost 5; bases outside the gene matches: 11. Germline V gene data show CDR1 as MDHEN and CDR2 as SYDVKM. CDR3 length: 15 amino acids. The CDR3 loop reads CASSPPSGMEETQYF. In DNA form, the CDR3 reads TGTGCCAGCAGTCCCCCCAGCGGGATGGAGGAGACCCAGTACTTC. The full variable domain, in which reference TRBV28 and TRBJ2-5 provide the parts outside the CDR3, is DVKVTQSSRYLVKRTGEKVFLECVQDMDHENMFWYRQDPGLGLRLIYFSYDVKMKEKGDIPEGYSVSREKKERFSLILESASTNQTSMYLCASSPPSGMEETQYFGPGTRLLVL.

The chain carries TRBV30 and TRBJ2-3; TRBD2 matches 15 bases. With V trimmed by 5 bases and J by 2 bases, 8 bases remained unmatched. CDR3 size: 17 residues. Germline V gene data show CDR1 as GTSNPN and CDR2 as SVGIG (reference sequence). The CDR3 DNA follows: TGTGCCTGGGATAGAAGGACTAGCGGGAGGGCCACAGATACGCAGTATTTT. This codes for CAWDRRTSGRATDTQYF.

V is TRBV24-1 and J is TRBJ2-2; TRBD1 or TRBD2 may be the D gene (6 bases each). The CDR3 sequence is 16 residues long. The V end lost 3 bases, the J end lost 4 bases, and 14 bases lay between the germline ends. Looked up from germline, CDR1 is KGHDR and CDR2 is SFDVKD. The CDR3 sequence: CATSDDRWGATGELFF. CDR3 coding DNA: TGTGCCACCAGTGATGACCGGTGGGGGGCCACCGGGGAGCTGTTTTTT.

This clonotype occurred a few times. The CDR3 loop reads CASSLFLAGGETQYF. The CDR3 coding sequence is TGTGCCAGCAGCTTATTCCTAGCGGGAGGTGAGACCCAGTACTTC. The V and J genes are TRBV7-6 and TRBJ2-5; the match to TRBD2 covers 11 bases. CDR1 SGHVS and CDR2 FNYEAQ come from the germline V gene. This CDR3 contains 15 residues. V lost 2 bases to trimming and J lost 5 bases; unmatched junction nucleotides: 4. The whole variable domain, filled in from reference TRBV7-6 and TRBJ2-5, reads GAGVSQSPRYKVTKRGQDVALRCDPISGHVSLYWYRQALGQGPEFLTYFNYEAQQDKSGLPNDRFSAERPEGSISTLTIQRTEQRDSAMYRCASSLFLAGGETQYFGPGTRLLVL.

This clonotype was seen ten or more times. V gene TRBV11-3 combines with J gene TRBJ2-2, with D unresolved. The germline V gene encodes CDR1 SGHNT and CDR2 YENEEA. The CDR3 contains 12 residues. V lost 0 bases and J lost 5, with 1 base in between. The chain's CDR3 is CASSLETGELFF. The CDR3 DNA sequence: TGTGCCAGCAGCTTAGAGACCGGGGAGCTGTTTTTT.

Details on this clonotype: A clone one base away is much larger, so this may be a read error. The chain uses TRBV7-9 and TRBJ2-1; D not resolved. Germline CDR1 reads SEHNR; CDR2 reads FQNEAQ (reference sequence). The CDR3 is 15 amino acids. V dropped 4 bases and J dropped 6 bases, with 16 bases sitting between them. The CDR3 DNA is TGTGCCAGCAGCTCAGAGTTTCGGAGCCTCAATGAGCAGTTCTTC. It codes for CASSSEFRSLNEQFF.

This clonotype was detected ten times or more. This chain uses TRBV3-1 with TRBJ2-1; TRBD2 agrees at 10 bases. CDR3 length equals 16 residues. CDR1 LGHDT and CDR2 YNNKEL come from the germline V gene (reference sequence). With V trimmed by 4 bases and J by 5 bases, 8 bases remained unmatched. For the CDR3, the DNA is TGTGCCAGCAGCCCATGGACTAGCGGATACAACAATGAGCAGTTCTTC. This gives the protein CASSPWTSGYNNEQFF.

There are many counts of this clonotype. The chain uses TRBV5-1 and TRBJ1-2; no definite D call. The CDR3 is made up of 14 amino acids. Germline loops: CDR1 SGHRS, CDR2 YFSETQ. Trimming took off 3 bases at V and 4 bases at J, with 13 bases between the two ends. The CDR3 nucleotides read TGCGCCAGCAGCTCCAACGACGGTGTCTATGGCTACACCTTC. Translating it yields CASSSNDGVYGYTF.

This clonotype appeared a few times. The V and J genes are TRBV27 and TRBJ2-7, with a possible D match to TRBD1 (7 bases). CDR3 size: 14 residues. Trimming took 4 bases from V and 6 from J, leaving 16 bases between them. CDR1 and CDR2 (germline): MNHEY, SMNVEV (reference sequence). CDR3 sequence reads: CASSSGGLPSEQYF. The CDR3 coding sequence is TGTGCCAGCAGTTCAGGGGGGCTACCTTCCGAGCAGTACTTC.

This clonotype was found a few times. The chain uses TRBV27 and TRBJ2-1, with D unresolved. CDR1 and CDR2 (germline): MNHEY, SMNVEV (reference sequence). Trimming cost V 6 bases and J 7 bases, with 16 bases left between them. CDR3 length equals 14 residues. CDR3 protein: CASRTAPVGNEQFF. For the CDR3, the DNA is TGTGCCAGCAGGACCGCACCGGTGGGTAATGAGCAGTTCTTC.